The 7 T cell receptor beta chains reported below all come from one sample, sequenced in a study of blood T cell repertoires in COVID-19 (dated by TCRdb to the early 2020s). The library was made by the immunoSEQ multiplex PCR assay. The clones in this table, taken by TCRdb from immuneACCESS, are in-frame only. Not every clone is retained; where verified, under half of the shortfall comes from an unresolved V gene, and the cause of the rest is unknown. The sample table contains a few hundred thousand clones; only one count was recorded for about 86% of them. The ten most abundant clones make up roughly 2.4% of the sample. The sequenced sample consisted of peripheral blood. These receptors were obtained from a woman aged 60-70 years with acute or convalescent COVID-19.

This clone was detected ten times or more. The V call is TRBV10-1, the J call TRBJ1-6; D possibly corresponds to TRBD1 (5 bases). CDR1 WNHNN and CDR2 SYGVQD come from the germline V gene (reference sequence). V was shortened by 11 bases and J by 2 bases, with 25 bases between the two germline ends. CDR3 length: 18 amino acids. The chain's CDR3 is CAGGYLYRSSAYNSPLHF. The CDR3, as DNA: TGCGCCGGGGGGTATTTGTATCGGTCCTCCGCCTATAATTCACCCCTCCACTTT.

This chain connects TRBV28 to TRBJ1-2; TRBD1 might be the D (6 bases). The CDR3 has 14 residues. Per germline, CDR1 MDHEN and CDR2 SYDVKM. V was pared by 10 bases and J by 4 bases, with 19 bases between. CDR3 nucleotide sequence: TGTGCCACCCGGGGGGGCAGCGCACGCTATGGCTACACCTTC. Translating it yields CATRGGSARYGYTF.

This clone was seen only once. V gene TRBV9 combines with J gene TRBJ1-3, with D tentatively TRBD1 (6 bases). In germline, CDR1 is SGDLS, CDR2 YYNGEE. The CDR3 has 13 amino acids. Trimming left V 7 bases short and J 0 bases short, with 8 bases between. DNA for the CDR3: TGTGCCAGCTCAGGGGACTCTGGAAACACCATATATTTT. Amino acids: CASSGDSGNTIYF.

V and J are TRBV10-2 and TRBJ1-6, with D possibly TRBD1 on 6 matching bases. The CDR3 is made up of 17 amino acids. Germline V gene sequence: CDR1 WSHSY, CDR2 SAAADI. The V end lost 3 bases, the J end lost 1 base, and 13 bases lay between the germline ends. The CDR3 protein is CASSDGGLKSYNSPLHF. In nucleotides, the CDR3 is TGCGCCAGCAGTGACGGGGGGCTAAAGTCCTATAATTCACCCCTCCACTTT.

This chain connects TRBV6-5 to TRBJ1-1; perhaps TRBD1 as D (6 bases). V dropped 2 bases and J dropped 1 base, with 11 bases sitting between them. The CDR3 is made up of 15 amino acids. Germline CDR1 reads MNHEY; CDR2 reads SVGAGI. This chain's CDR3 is CASSYTDRPNTEAFF. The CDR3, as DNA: TGTGCCAGCAGTTACACAGACAGGCCGAACACTGAAGCTTTCTTT.

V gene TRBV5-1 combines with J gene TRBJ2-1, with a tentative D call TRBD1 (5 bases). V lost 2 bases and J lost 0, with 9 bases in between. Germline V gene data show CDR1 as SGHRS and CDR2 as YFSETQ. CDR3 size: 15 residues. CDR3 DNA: TGCGCCAGCAGCTTAGGGGCTACCTCCTACAATGAGCAGTTCTTC. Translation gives CASSLGATSYNEQFF.

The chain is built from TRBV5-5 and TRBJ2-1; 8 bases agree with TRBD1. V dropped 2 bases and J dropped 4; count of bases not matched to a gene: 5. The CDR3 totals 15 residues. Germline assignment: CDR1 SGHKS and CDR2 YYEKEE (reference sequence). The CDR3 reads CASSFLGQGYNEQFF. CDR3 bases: TGTGCCAGCAGCTTTTTAGGACAGGGATACAATGAGCAGTTCTTC. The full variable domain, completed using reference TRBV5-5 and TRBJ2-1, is DAGVTQSPTHLIKTRGQQVTLRCSPISGHKSVSWYQQVLGQGPQFIFQYYEKEERGRGNFPDRFSARQFPNYSSELNVNALLLGDSALYLCASSFLGQGYNEQFFGPGTRLTVL.